Below are 17 T cell receptor beta chains sequenced from a single sample in a study of radiation and T cells in renal cell carcinoma. TCRdb keeps only in-frame clones here, not all; method: immunoSEQ multiplex PCR. The sample contains tens of thousands of clones, over 65% of which appear only once. The time point was: blood 4 weeks post-SBRT, at nephrectomy. Treatment defined: 15 Gy SBRT to primary tumor, nephrectomy 4 weeks later. Here the sequenced sample was blood, taken from a patient whose treatment included radiotherapy and nephrectomy. The receptors shown here come from a man aged 55 to 70 with renal cell carcinoma.

The rearrangement links TRBV11-2 to TRBJ2-7, with TRBD2 as a possible D gene (5 bases). Germline CDR1 reads SGHAT; CDR2 reads FQNNGV. The CDR3 is made up of 15 amino acids. The V and J ends lost 1 base and 4 bases respectively, with 14 bases between them. Written as DNA, the CDR3 is TGTGCCAGCAGCTTAGCCGGACTGAGTTGGTACGAGCAGTACGTC. Translated, it gives CASSLAGLSWYEQYV.

In its sample, this clone was seen once. This sequence joins TRBV30 and TRBJ1-1; D ambiguous. The V and J ends lost 4 bases and 0 bases respectively, with 9 bases between them. Looked up from germline, CDR1 is GTSNPN and CDR2 is SVGIG (reference sequence). The CDR3 runs 13 residues. This CDR3 reads CAWNRGMNTEAFF. CDR3 in DNA: TGTGCCTGGAACCGGGGTATGAACACTGAAGCTTTCTTT.

The chain joins TRBV19 to TRBJ2-7; the match to TRBD2 covers 11 bases. Germline V CDR1 and CDR2: LNHDA, SQIVND (reference sequence). CDR3 length: 17 amino acids. V lost 4 bases, J lost 0 bases, and 8 bases stayed unmatched. The CDR3 DNA sequence: TGTGCCAGTAGTAGAGGACTAGCGGGTCCAGGCTCCTACGAGCAGTACTTC. Amino acid sequence: CASSRGLAGPGSYEQYF.

This rearrangement joins TRBV2 to TRBJ2-5; 7 bases agree with TRBD2. The CDR3 is 16 residues long. The ends lost 3 bases at V and 5 bases at J; junction bases unmatched: 12. Germline lookup yields CDR1 SNHLY and CDR2 FYNNEI. The CDR3 DNA follows: TGTGCCAGCAGTGAGGATCGGGGGGACCACTGGGAGACCCAGTACTTC. Protein sequence: CASSEDRGDHWETQYF.

This clone was counted between two and nine times. V is TRBV4-1 and J is TRBJ2-5, with 8 nucleotides matching TRBD1. There are 14 residues in the CDR3. V shed 4 bases and J 1 base; nucleotides not matched to a gene: 2. Germline V gene sequence: CDR1 MGHRA, CDR2 YSYEKL. The CDR3 loop is CASSRDRLQETQYF. In nucleotides, the CDR3 is TGCGCCAGCAGCCGGGACAGGCTCCAAGAGACCCAGTACTTC.

In its sample, this clone was seen a few times. The V call is TRBV6-5, the J call TRBJ1-2; D call uncertain. From germline, CDR1 is MNHEY and CDR2 SVGAGI. This CDR3 has 13 residues. Trimming took 4 bases from V and 4 from J, leaving 10 bases between them. Written as DNA, the CDR3 is TGTGCCAGCAGTTTCGGGCAGGCCTATGGCTACACCTTC. This encodes CASSFGQAYGYTF.

The chain carries TRBV18 and TRBJ2-3; TRBD2 might be the D (5 bases). CDR1 and CDR2 from the germline V gene are KGHSH and LQKENI. CDR3 length: 14 residues. V lost 4 bases and J lost 0, with 8 bases in between. The CDR3 spells CASSLRASTDTQYF. CDR3 DNA sequence: TGTGCCAGCTCACTGCGGGCCAGCACAGATACGCAGTATTTT. The full variable domain, rest sourced from reference TRBV18 and TRBJ2-3, is NAGVMQNPRHLVRRRGQEARLRCSPMKGHSHVYWYRQLPEEGLKFMVYLQKENIIDESGMPKERFSAEFPKEGPSILRIQQVVRGDSAAYFCASSLRASTDTQYFGPGTRLTVL.

The chain links TRBV4-2 to TRBJ2-3, with 9 positions matching TRBD1. V shed 0 bases and J 6 bases; nucleotides not matched to a gene: 4. The CDR3 has 15 amino acids. Germline V gene data show CDR1 as LGHNA and CDR2 as YNFKEQ. CDR3 DNA sequence: TGTGCCAGCAGCCAAGATGAACAGGGGGCTGATACGCAGTATTTT. Residues: CASSQDEQGADTQYF.

J is TRBJ1-2 and V is TRBV5-5; 11 nucleotides line up with TRBD1. CDR1 and CDR2 from the germline V gene are SGHKS and YYEKEE (reference sequence). CDR3 length equals 15 residues. V shed 2 bases and J 5 bases; nucleotides not matched to a gene: 5. CDR3 DNA sequence: TGTGCCAGCAGCTTCGGACAGGGGGCTGAATATGGCTACACCTTC. Translation gives CASSFGQGAEYGYTF.

This chain links TRBV7-2 with TRBJ2-7, with D possibly being TRBD2 (6 bases). V lost 0 bases to trimming and J lost 3 bases, with 15 bases between them. Germline CDR1 and CDR2: SGHTA and FQGNSA. CDR3 size: 16 residues. CDR3 DNA: TGTGCCAGCAGCTTAGCAGGGCTGAGTAGCGGCTACGAGCAGTACGTC. Its protein is CASSLAGLSSGYEQYV.

This clone was recorded a few times. The J gene is TRBJ2-7, the V gene TRBV18; 11 bases map to TRBD1. This CDR3 has 15 residues. The trim removed 1 base at V and 7 bases at J, leaving 6 bases unmatched. The germline CDR1 and CDR2 sequences are KGHSH and LQKENI. This CDR3 reads CASSPRGQGVWEQYF. CDR3 in DNA: TGTGCCAGCTCACCACGGGGACAGGGGGTTTGGGAGCAGTACTTC.

The CDR3 DNA reads as TGCGCCAGCAGCCAAATAAACACCGGGGAGCTGTTTTTT. This codes for CASSQINTGELFF. The chain uses TRBV4-3 and TRBJ2-2; D uncertain. The CDR3 contains 13 residues. V was clipped by 2 bases and J by 2 bases, with 3 bases between them. Germline assignment: CDR1 LGHNA and CDR2 YSLEER.

The rearrangement uses TRBV5-1 and TRBJ2-7; weak D call: TRBD1 (6 bases). Germline V CDR1 and CDR2: SGHRS, YFSETQ. The CDR3 contains 14 residues. Trimming pared 3 bases from V and 0 bases from J, leaving 10 bases between. The CDR3 is CASSYWTDSYEQYF. The CDR3 DNA sequence: TGCGCCAGCAGCTACTGGACAGACTCCTACGAGCAGTACTTC.

The chain carries TRBV11-2 and TRBJ1-1; D is perhaps TRBD1 (5 bases). CDR3 size: 12 residues. V dropped 5 bases and J dropped 7 bases, with 11 bases sitting between them. Per the germline V gene, CDR1 is SGHAT and CDR2 is FQNNGV. The CDR3 nucleotides are TGTGCCAGCAGCCCCAGGGAAAATGAAGCTTTCTTT. It is translated as CASSPRENEAFF.

Written as DNA, the CDR3 is TGTGCCAGCAAGCAGAGGGGGACGAATCAGCCCCAGCATTTT. It translates to CASKQRGTNQPQHF. J is TRBJ1-5 and V is TRBV19, with D perhaps matching TRBD1 (6 bases). CDR3 length: 14 amino acids. Germline CDR1 is LNHDA and CDR2 is SQIVND (reference sequence). V was pared by 9 bases and J by 4 bases, with 16 bases between.

A single count supports this clone. This sequence joins TRBV5-4 and TRBJ2-1, with 9 bases identical to TRBD2. Germline assignment: CDR1 SGHNT and CDR2 YYREEE (reference sequence). Unmatched junction bases numbered 9, after V lost 1 base and J lost 7 bases. This CDR3 is 16 amino acids long. The DNA for the CDR3 is TGTGCCAGCAGCTTGACGTCAGCGGGAGGAAGGAATGAGCAGTTCTTC. Amino acid sequence: CASSLTSAGGRNEQFF. The whole variable domain, filled in from reference TRBV5-4 and TRBJ2-1, reads ETGVTQSPTHLIKTRGQQVTLRCSSQSGHNTVSWYQQALGQGPQFIFQYYREEENGRGNFPPRFSGLQFPNYSSELNVNALELDDSALYLCASSLTSAGGRNEQFFGPGTRLTVL.

The genes are TRBV7-7 and TRBJ2-1; weak D call: TRBD1 (6 bases). CDR1 is SSHAT and CDR2 is FNYEAQ in the germline V gene (reference sequence). This CDR3 is 13 amino acids long. V dropped 5 bases and J dropped 6 bases, with 11 bases sitting between them. The CDR3 DNA follows: TGTGCCAGCAGCAGTATACAGGGCAATGAGCAGTTCTTC. As protein: CASSSIQGNEQFF. Combining the CDR3 with reference TRBV7-7 and TRBJ2-1 gives the whole variable domain GAGVSQSPRYKVTKRGQDVTLRCDPISSHATLYWYQQALGQGPEFLTYFNYEAQPDKSGLPSDRFSAERPEGSISTLTIQRTEQRDSAMYRCASSSIQGNEQFFGPGTRLTVL.